The next 19 T cell receptor beta chains were all read from a single sample in a study of T-cell reconstitution after alpha-beta-depleted transplantation in children. This sample's TCRbeta library carried unique molecular identifier barcodes. MiXCR, run by TCRdb on the PCR reads, gives a single entry per CDR3 protein. The sample consists of hundreds of thousands of distinct CDR3 sequences, roughly a quarter of them appearing once. Here the sequenced sample was PBMCs, mostly from graft donor cells, taken 360 days after TCRalphabeta/CD19-depleted stem cell transplant. The receptors shown here come from a female patient aged 2-10 years who had a stem cell transplant for congenital amegakaryocytic thrombocytopenia, so the T cells may come from the graft donor.

V gene TRBV3-1 combines with J gene TRBJ2-5; TRBD2 matches at 13 bases. Germline lookup yields CDR1 LGHDT and CDR2 YNNKEL (reference sequence). The V gene end was trimmed by 2 bases and the J gene end by 3 bases; junction bases not matched to a gene: 6. The CDR3 consists of 17 residues. The CDR3 DNA is TGTGCCAGCAGCCAAAATTCCGGGACTAGCGGGGAAGAGACCCAGTACTTC. Its translation is CASSQNSGTSGEETQYF.

There are a few counts of this clonotype. This chain links TRBV6-2 or TRBV6-3 with TRBJ2-1; 12 nucleotides match TRBD1. The length of the CDR3 is 19 residues. J was trimmed by 5 bases and V by 0 bases; bases with no gene match: 11. CDR1 and CDR2 (germline): MNHEY, SVGEGT. The CDR3 sequence: CASSYSLSLGQGANNEQFF. The CDR3 DNA reads as TGTGCCAGCAGTTACTCGCTTAGCTTGGGACAGGGGGCTAACAATGAGCAGTTCTTC.

This clonotype has a count of ten or more. This chain links TRBV4-3 with TRBJ1-6; D might be TRBD1 (5 bases). This CDR3 has 14 amino acids. Per the germline V gene, CDR1 is LGHNA and CDR2 is YSLEER. V was trimmed by 0 bases and J by 6 bases, leaving 6 bases between them. The CDR3: CASSQETANSPLHF. CDR3 nucleotides: TGCGCCAGCAGCCAAGAGACAGCTAATTCACCCCTCCACTTT.

This chain connects TRBV4-2 to TRBJ1-1; no clear D. CDR1 is LGHNA, CDR2 YNFKEQ, per germline. The CDR3 has 12 residues. Trimming shortened V by 0 bases and J by 7 bases, and 6 bases separated the two germline ends. CDR3 sequence (DNA): TGTGCCAGCAGCCAAGATGATCTTGAAGCTTTCTTT. It specifies CASSQDDLEAFF.

Only a few counts were recorded for this clonotype. The chain is built from TRBV7-3 and TRBJ2-7, with D perhaps matching TRBD2 (6 bases). Trimming shortened V by 1 base and J by 7 bases, and 14 bases separated the two germline ends. Germline CDR1 and CDR2: SGHTA and FQGTGA. The CDR3 has 14 residues. CDR3 in DNA: TGTGCCAGCAGCTTAAAGCGGGTACCGGCGGAGCAGTACTTC. It specifies CASSLKRVPAEQYF.

V gene TRBV5-1 combines with J gene TRBJ1-4, with D perhaps TRBD1 (5 bases). The V end was cut by 4 bases, the J end by 8 bases, with 15 bases between. This CDR3 spans 14 amino acids. Looked up from germline, CDR1 is SGHRS and CDR2 is YFSETQ. The DNA for the CDR3 is TGCGCCAGCAGCCAGACGGGACGGAGGGAAAAACTGTTTTTT. The encoded protein is CASSQTGRREKLFF.

This chain joins TRBV3-1 and TRBJ1-1; TRBD1 is a possible D gene (6 bases). The CDR3 loop spans 15 amino acids. Germline V lookup: CDR1 LGHDT, CDR2 YNNKEL (reference sequence). Trimming shortened V by 5 bases and J by 0 bases, and 13 bases separated the two germline ends. In nucleotides, the CDR3 is TGTGCCAGCAGCTCAACAGGGTCGGTGAACACTGAAGCTTTCTTT. This encodes CASSSTGSVNTEAFF.

This sequence joins TRBV6-5 and TRBJ2-1; 7 bases are a match to TRBD2. V lost 2 bases to trimming and J lost 4 bases; unmatched junction nucleotides: 11. This CDR3 comprises 17 residues. Germline lookup yields CDR1 MNHEY and CDR2 SVGAGI. This CDR3 reads CASSYRLGGGEYNEQFF. As DNA, the CDR3 is TGTGCCAGCAGTTACCGGCTGGGGGGAGGGGAGTACAATGAGCAGTTCTTC.

The chain joins TRBV12-3 or TRBV12-4 to TRBJ1-2, with D unresolved. The CDR3 totals 13 residues. Between the trimmed V and J ends, which lost 3 bases and 0 bases, there was a span of 5 bases. The CDR3 loop reads CASSFTTNYGYTF. In nucleotides, the CDR3 is TGTGCCAGCAGTTTTACCACTAACTATGGCTACACCTTC.

This chain uses TRBV20-1 with TRBJ1-2; D is uncertain. Germline CDR1 reads DFQATT; CDR2 reads SNEGSKA (reference sequence). The CDR3 contains 10 residues. V gave up 3 bases and J gave up 10 bases, with 9 bases separating them. CDR3 protein: CSASPTDYTF. The CDR3 DNA reads as TGCAGTGCTAGTCCCACTGACTACACCTTC.

This clonotype was picked up many times. This sequence joins TRBV28 and TRBJ1-4, with 8 bases fitting TRBD1. The V gene's germline CDR1 is MDHEN and CDR2 SYDVKM. This CDR3 has 14 residues. Unmatched junction bases numbered 0, after V lost 4 bases and J lost 2 bases. CDR3 region: CASSSGGTNEKLFF. For the CDR3, the DNA is TGTGCCAGCAGTTCAGGGGGCACTAATGAAAAACTGTTTTTT.

This chain joins TRBV5-1 and TRBJ2-5, with D unresolved. In germline, CDR1 is SGHRS, CDR2 YFSETQ. This CDR3 comprises 13 residues. V dropped 7 bases and J dropped 1 base, with 11 bases sitting between them. The CDR3, as DNA: TGCGCCAGCTACATGGGATCCCAAGAGACCCAGTACTTC. Its translation is CASYMGSQETQYF.

This clonotype was counted only a few times. This chain uses TRBV5-1 with TRBJ2-1; 8 bases agree with TRBD2. Trimming removed 4 bases from V and 4 bases from J; junction bases left unmatched: 25. This CDR3 is 21 amino acids long. Germline V gives CDR1 SGHRS, CDR2 YFSETQ. The CDR3 bases are TGCGCCAGCAGCGAGAGGAGCGGGAGCCCTGCCTGGGGGGGGTTATACAATGAGCAGTTCTTC. It encodes CASSERSGSPAWGGLYNEQFF.

The chain has TRBV5-1 and TRBJ1-6; 10 bases line up with TRBD1. Trimming at V came to 4 bases and at J to 9 bases, leaving 13 bases not matched to a gene. Germline V gene lookup returns CDR1 SGHRS and CDR2 YFSETQ. The CDR3 is made up of 17 amino acids. This chain's CDR3 is CASSPTWTGGFLSPLHF. CDR3 sequence (DNA): TGCGCCAGCAGCCCGACATGGACAGGGGGTTTTCTTTCACCCCTCCACTTT.

The chain recombines TRBV20-1 with TRBJ1-5; perhaps TRBD1 as D (5 bases). With 3 bases removed from V and 3 bases from J, the gap between germline ends came to 12 bases. The CDR3 has 14 amino acids. Germline values: CDR1 DFQATT, CDR2 SNEGSKA (reference sequence). The CDR3 coding sequence is TGCAGTGCTAGGGGGGGTCAGTCCAATCAGCCCCAGCATTTT. Translated: CSARGGQSNQPQHF.

At least ten counts were recorded for this clonotype. The rearrangement uses TRBV20-1 and TRBJ2-1, with D possibly TRBD2 on 5 matching bases. In germline, CDR1 is DFQATT, CDR2 SNEGSKA (reference sequence). V was pared by 6 bases and J by 8 bases, with 26 bases between. This CDR3 region has 16 residues. The CDR3 region is CSAEHGRGQLSDEQFF. CDR3 nucleotide sequence: TGCAGTGCCGAGCACGGACGAGGGCAGCTCTCCGATGAGCAGTTCTTC.

The V gene is TRBV2, the J gene TRBJ1-2; D remains unclear. The V end lost 4 bases, the J end lost 3 bases, and 9 bases lay between the germline ends. The germline V gene encodes CDR1 SNHLY and CDR2 FYNNEI. The CDR3 is 13 residues long. The CDR3: CASSVRGDYGYTF. The DNA for the CDR3 is TGTGCCAGCAGTGTTCGGGGAGACTATGGCTACACCTTC.

V and J are TRBV20-1 and TRBJ2-2; D remains ambiguous. The CDR3 spans 12 residues. The V end was cut by 8 bases, the J end by 1 base, with 8 bases between. CDR1 is DFQATT, CDR2 SNEGSKA, per germline (reference sequence). CDR3 sequence (DNA): TGCAGTCCCGACCAGAACACCGGGGAGCTGTTTTTT. This gives the protein CSPDQNTGELFF.

The chain uses TRBV28 and TRBJ2-6; no firm D call. This CDR3 has 15 amino acids. The germline CDR1 and CDR2 sequences are MDHEN and SYDVKM. V lost 7 bases and J lost 0, with 10 bases in between. The CDR3 reads CASTAAGSGANVLTF. The CDR3, as DNA: TGTGCCAGCACTGCCGCAGGCTCTGGGGCCAACGTCCTGACTTTC.